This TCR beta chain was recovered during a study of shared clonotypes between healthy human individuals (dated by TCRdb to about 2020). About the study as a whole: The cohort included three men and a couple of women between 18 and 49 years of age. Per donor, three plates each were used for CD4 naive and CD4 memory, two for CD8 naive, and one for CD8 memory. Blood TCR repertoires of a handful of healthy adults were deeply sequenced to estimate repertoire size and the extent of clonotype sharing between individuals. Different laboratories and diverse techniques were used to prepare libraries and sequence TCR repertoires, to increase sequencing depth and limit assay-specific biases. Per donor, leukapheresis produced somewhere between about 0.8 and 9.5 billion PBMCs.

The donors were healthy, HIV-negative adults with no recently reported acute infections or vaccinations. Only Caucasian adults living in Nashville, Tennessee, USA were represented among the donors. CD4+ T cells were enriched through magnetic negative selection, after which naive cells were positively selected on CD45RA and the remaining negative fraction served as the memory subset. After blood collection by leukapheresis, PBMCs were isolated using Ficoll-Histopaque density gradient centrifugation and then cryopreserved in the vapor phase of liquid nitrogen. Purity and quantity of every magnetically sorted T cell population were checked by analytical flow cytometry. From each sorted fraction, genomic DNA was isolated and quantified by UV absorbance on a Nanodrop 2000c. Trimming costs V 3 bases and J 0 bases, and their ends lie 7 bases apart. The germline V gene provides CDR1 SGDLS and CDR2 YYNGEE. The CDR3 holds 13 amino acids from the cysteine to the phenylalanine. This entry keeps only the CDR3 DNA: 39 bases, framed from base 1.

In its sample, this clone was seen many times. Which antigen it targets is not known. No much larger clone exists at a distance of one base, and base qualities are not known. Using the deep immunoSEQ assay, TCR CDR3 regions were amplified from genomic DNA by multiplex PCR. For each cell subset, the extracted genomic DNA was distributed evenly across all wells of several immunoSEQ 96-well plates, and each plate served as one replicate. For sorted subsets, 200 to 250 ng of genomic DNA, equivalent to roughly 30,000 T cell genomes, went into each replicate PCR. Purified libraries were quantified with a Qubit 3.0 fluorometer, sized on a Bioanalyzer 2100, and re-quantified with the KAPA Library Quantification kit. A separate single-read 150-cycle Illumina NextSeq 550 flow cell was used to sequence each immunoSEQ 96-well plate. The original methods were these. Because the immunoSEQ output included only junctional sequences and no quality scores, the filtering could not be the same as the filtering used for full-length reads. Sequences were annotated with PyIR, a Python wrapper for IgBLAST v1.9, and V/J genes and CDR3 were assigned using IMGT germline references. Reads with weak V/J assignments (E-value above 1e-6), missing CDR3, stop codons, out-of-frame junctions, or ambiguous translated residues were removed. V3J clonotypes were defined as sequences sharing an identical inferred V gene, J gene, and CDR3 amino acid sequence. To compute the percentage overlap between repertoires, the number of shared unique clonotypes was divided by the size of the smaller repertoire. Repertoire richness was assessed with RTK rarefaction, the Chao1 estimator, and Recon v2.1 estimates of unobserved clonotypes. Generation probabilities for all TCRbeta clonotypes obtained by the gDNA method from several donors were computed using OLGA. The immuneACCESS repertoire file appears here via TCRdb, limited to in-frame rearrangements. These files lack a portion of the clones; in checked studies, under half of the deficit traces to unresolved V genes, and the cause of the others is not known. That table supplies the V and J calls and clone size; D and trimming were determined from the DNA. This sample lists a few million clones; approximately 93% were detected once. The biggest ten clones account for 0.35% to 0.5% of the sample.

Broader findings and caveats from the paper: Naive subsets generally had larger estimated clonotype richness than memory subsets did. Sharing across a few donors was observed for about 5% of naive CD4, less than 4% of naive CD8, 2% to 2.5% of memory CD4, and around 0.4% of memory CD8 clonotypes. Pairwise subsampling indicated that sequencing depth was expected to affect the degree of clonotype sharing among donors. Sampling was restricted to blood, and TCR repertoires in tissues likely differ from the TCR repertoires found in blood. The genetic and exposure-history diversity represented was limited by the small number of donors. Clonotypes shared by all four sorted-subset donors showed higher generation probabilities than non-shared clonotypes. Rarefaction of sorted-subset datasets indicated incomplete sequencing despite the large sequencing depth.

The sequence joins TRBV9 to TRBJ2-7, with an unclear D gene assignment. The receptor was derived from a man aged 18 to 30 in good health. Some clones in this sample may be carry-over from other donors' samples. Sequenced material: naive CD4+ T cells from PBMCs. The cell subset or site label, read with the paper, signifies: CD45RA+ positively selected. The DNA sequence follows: TGTGCCAGCAGCGCCGGCCTCTCCTACGAGCAGTACTTC. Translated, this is CASSAGLSYEQYF.